Each of the 11 T cell receptor beta chains below was sequenced from the same sample in a study of control samples from healthy donors and cancer patients. This table comes from immunoSEQ multiplex PCR, and its TCRdb copy is limited to in-frame clones, with some not included. The repertoire consists of some 28,000 clones, with roughly 85% occurring once and the leading ten covering less than 25%. Sequencing was done on a sample of PBMCs. Receptors originate from a man between 60 and 70 years old with head and neck cancer.

Worth noting for this clone: An end of the junction differs from the germline gene, which may be a read error. J is TRBJ2-7 and V is TRBV6-1; 7 nucleotides agree with TRBD2. The CDR3 covers 15 residues. Germline V gene lookup returns CDR1 MNHNS and CDR2 SASEGT. This CDR3 is CASSEYVGGSSEQYF. The CDR3 nucleotides read TGTGCCAGCAGTGAATATGTCGGGGGGTCCTCCGAGCAGTACTTC.

For the CDR3, the DNA is TGTGCCAGCAGTTCAGTGGGGGAAAAACTGTTTTTT. This codes for CASSSVGEKLFF. This chain connects TRBV6-5 to TRBJ1-4; D is undetermined. CDR3 length: 12 amino acids. V shed 4 bases and J shed 8 bases, with 8 bases lying between them. Germline values: CDR1 MNHEY, CDR2 SVGAGI.

The chain recombines TRBV3-1 (or the pseudogene TRBV3-2) with TRBJ2-3; 8 bases are a match to TRBD2. The CDR3 covers 16 residues. Trimming at V came to 3 bases and at J to 0 bases, leaving 5 bases not matched to a gene. In germline, CDR1 is LGHDT, CDR2 YNNKEL (reference sequence). The CDR3 region has the DNA TGTGCCAGCAGCCAGAGCGGGAGCTCTAGCACAGATACGCAGTATTTT. Protein: CASSQSGSSSTDTQYF.

The chain employs TRBV6-5 and TRBJ2-3, with D possibly called TRBD1 or TRBD2 (6 bases each). This CDR3 has 14 amino acids. Germline V gives CDR1 MNHEY, CDR2 SVGAGI. Trimming took off 8 bases at V and 4 bases at J, with 16 bases between the two ends. CDR3 in amino acids: CASGKYREADTQYF. In DNA form, the CDR3 reads TGTGCCAGCGGCAAGTACAGGGAGGCAGATACGCAGTATTTT.

This sequence joins TRBV6-4 and TRBJ2-7; D may match TRBD1 or TRBD2 (5 bases each). The V end was cut by 10 bases, the J end by 1 base, with 11 bases between. Germline V gene sequence: CDR1 MRHNA, CDR2 SNTAGT. This CDR3 spans 12 amino acids. DNA of the CDR3: TGTGCCACCTCGTGGGGGTCCTACGAGCAGTACTTC. It encodes CATSWGSYEQYF.

V usage is TRBV7-2 and J usage is TRBJ1-6, with D unresolved. Germline CDR1 is SGHTA and CDR2 is FQGNSA. V was trimmed by 3 bases and J by 8 bases, leaving 17 bases between them. This CDR3 is 16 amino acids long. The CDR3 is CASSFGTQWTDSPLHF. In nucleotides, the CDR3 is TGTGCCAGCAGCTTTGGAACTCAGTGGACCGATTCACCCCTCCACTTT.

The chain joins TRBV19 to TRBJ2-2; 9 bases match TRBD2. The CDR3 covers 18 residues. Trimming at V came to 8 bases and at J to 0 bases, leaving 13 bases not matched to a gene. Germline V lookup: CDR1 LNHDA, CDR2 SQIVND (reference sequence). For the CDR3, the DNA is TGTGCCAGTCGGGCGGGACTAGCACATTCCGCGAACACCGGGGAGCTGTTTTTT. Encoded protein: CASRAGLAHSANTGELFF.

The CDR3 DNA is TGTGCCAGCAGCTTAGTGGGGACAGCTGGAAACACCATATATTTT. It specifies CASSLVGTAGNTIYF. The chain employs TRBV11-2 and TRBJ1-3; 7 nucleotides match TRBD1. The germline V gene has CDR1 SGHAT and CDR2 FQNNGV. Losses at the gene ends were 1 base for V and 2 bases for J; bases not matched to a gene: 2. The CDR3 runs 15 residues.

The chain carries TRBV3-1 (or the pseudogene TRBV3-2) and TRBJ2-7; TRBD2 matches at 11 bases. The V segment lost 4 bases and the J segment 4 bases; nucleotides outside the gene matches: 6. Looked up from germline, CDR1 is LGHDT and CDR2 is YNNKEL (reference sequence). This CDR3 is built from 15 residues. DNA for the CDR3: TGTGCCAGCAGCCCTCGACTAGCGGGAACTTACGAGCAGTACTTC. This sequence encodes CASSPRLAGTYEQYF.

The chain is built from TRBV18 and TRBJ1-1, with no clear D. The CDR3 has 15 amino acids. In germline, CDR1 is KGHSH, CDR2 LQKENI. V was clipped by 3 bases and J by 0 bases, with 11 bases between them. CDR3 DNA sequence: TGTGCCAGCTCACCGGGAGTGGGAGTGAACACTGAAGCTTTCTTT. As protein: CASSPGVGVNTEAFF.

J is TRBJ2-5 and V is TRBV6-5, with 11 bases that match TRBD2. Trimming at V came to 5 bases and at J to 6 bases, leaving 2 bases not matched to a gene. From germline, CDR1 is MNHEY and CDR2 SVGAGI. This CDR3 has 13 amino acids. The CDR3 region has the DNA TGTGCCAGCAGTCCTAGCGGGGGGCAGACCCAGTACTTC. The encoded protein is CASSPSGGQTQYF.